This T cell receptor beta chain stems from a study of control samples from healthy donors and cancer patients. Measured with immunoSEQ multiplex PCR; TCRdb has only the in-frame clones, and not every one. This sample yields more than 150,000 clones, of which around 90% are seen a single time; roughly 0.64% belongs to the top ten. The sequencing input was blood. The TCR comes from a woman in her thirties in good health.

This CDR3 reads CASTMRWGRGNEQFF. The CDR3 region has the DNA TGTGCCAGCACCATGAGGTGGGGGAGAGGCAATGAGCAGTTCTTC. The rearrangement uses TRBV6-5 and TRBJ2-1; D tentatively reads TRBD1 or TRBD2 (5 bases each). Per the germline V gene, CDR1 is MNHEY and CDR2 is SVGAGI. This CDR3 has 15 residues. V was trimmed by 7 bases and J by 6 bases, leaving 19 bases between them.